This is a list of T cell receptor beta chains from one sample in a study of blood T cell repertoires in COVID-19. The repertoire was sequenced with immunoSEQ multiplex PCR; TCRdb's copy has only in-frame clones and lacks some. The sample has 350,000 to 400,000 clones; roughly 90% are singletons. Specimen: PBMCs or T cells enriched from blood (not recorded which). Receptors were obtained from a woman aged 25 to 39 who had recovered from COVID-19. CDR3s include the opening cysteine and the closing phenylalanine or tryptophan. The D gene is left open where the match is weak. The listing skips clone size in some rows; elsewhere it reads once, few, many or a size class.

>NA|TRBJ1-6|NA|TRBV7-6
CASSLFGSSYNSPLHF
TGTGCCAGCAGCTTATTTGGGAGCTCCTATAATTCACCCCTCCACTTT
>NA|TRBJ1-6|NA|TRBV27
CASSFRGSSPLHF
TGTGCCAGCAGTTTCAGGGGCTCTTCACCCCTCCACTTT
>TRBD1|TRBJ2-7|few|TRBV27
CASSHIRDSGPEQYF
TGTGCCAGCAGCCATATCCGGGACAGTGGGCCCGAGCAGTACTTC
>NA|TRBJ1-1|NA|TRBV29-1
CSATPPVGRNTEAFF
TGCAGCGCCACACCCCCTGTCGGGAGGAACACTGAAGCTTTCTTT
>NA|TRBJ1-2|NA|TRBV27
CASSLTPARYYGYTF
TGTGCCAGCAGTTTAACGCCAGCCAGGTACTATGGCTACACCTTC
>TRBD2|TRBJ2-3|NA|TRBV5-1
CASSLAPSGFTDTQYF
TGCGCCAGCAGCTTGGCTCCTAGCGGCTTCACAGATACGCAGTATTTT
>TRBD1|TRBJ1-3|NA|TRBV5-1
CASSFQQGAYFSGNTIYF
TGCGCCAGCAGTTTCCAACAGGGGGCCTATTTCTCTGGAAACACCATATATTTT
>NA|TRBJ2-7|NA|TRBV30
CAWRDQWGGEQYF
TGTGCCTGGAGAGACCAGTGGGGAGGAGAGCAGTACTTC
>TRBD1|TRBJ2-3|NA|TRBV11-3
CASSPGTGGSLDTQYF
TGTGCCAGCAGCCCGGGGACAGGGGGCTCATTAGATACGCAGTATTTT
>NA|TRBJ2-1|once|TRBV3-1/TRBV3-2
CASSQIREQFF
TGTGCCAGCAGCCAAATCCGGGAGCAGTTCTTC
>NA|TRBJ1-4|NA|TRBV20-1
CSASEGAGVWKKLFF
TGCAGTGCTAGTGAGGGAGCCGGGGTATGGAAAAAACTGTTTTTT
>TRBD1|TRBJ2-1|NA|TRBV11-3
CASSLEGTGTYNEQFF
TGTGCCAGCAGCTTAGAGGGGACAGGAACTTACAATGAGCAGTTCTTC
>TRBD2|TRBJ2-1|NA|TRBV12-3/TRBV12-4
CASSGTSGREQFF
TGTGCCAGCAGCGGGACTAGCGGGAGGGAGCAGTTCTTC
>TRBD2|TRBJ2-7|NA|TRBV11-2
CASKGRESYEQYF
TGTGCCAGCAAGGGGCGGGAGTCCTACGAGCAGTACTTC
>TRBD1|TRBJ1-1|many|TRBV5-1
CASSLISGGASTEAFF
TGCGCCAGCAGCTTGATTTCAGGGGGCGCGTCCACTGAAGCTTTCTTT
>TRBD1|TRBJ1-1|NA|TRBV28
CASSSRGLGNTEAFF
TGTGCCAGCAGTTCCAGGGGGCTGGGGAACACTGAAGCTTTCTTT
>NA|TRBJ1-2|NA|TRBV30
CAWSEQPRNYGYTF
TGTGCCTGGAGCGAACAGCCACGAAACTATGGCTACACCTTC
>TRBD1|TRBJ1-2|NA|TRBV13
CASSLSGTGTYGYTF
TGTGCCAGCAGCTTATCAGGGACAGGGACCTATGGCTACACCTTC
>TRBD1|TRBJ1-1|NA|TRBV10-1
CASIENRGGGNEAFF
TGCGCCAGCATTGAGAACAGGGGTGGGGGTAATGAAGCTTTCTTT
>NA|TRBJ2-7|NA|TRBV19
CASKRQGTYEQYF
TGTGCCAGTAAGCGTCAGGGAACCTACGAGCAGTACTTC
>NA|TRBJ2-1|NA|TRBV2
CAIIQGPNEQFF
TGTGCCATCATACAGGGTCCCAATGAGCAGTTCTTC
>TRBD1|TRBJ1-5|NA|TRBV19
CATQRMGQGFNQPQHF
TGTGCCACCCAACGAATGGGACAGGGCTTCAATCAGCCCCAGCATTTT
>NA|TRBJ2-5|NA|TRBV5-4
CASSLRETQYF
TGTGCCAGCAGCTTGCGGGAGACCCAGTACTTC
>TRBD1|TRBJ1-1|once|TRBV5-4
CASSQPTGLNTEAFF
TGTGCCAGCAGCCAACCGACAGGGCTGAACACTGAAGCTTTCTTT
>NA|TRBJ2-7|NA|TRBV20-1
CSAGAGDEQYF
TGCAGTGCTGGGGCAGGGGACGAGCAGTACTTC
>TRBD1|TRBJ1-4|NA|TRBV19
CASSPGQSNEKLFF
TGTGCCAGTAGCCCGGGACAGAGTAATGAAAAACTGTTTTTT
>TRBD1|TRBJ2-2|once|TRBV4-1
CASSQTGANTGELFF
TGCGCCAGCAGCCAGACAGGGGCTAACACCGGGGAGCTGTTTTTT
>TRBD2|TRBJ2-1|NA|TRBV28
CASTRSGRNYNEQFF
TGTGCCAGCACTCGTAGCGGGCGAAACTACAATGAGCAGTTCTTC
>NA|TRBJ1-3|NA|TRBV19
CASSIPGTAGNTIYF
TGTGCCAGTAGTATACCGGGAACGGCTGGAAACACCATATATTTT
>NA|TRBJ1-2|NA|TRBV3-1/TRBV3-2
CASSQLTWSPFYGYTF
TGTGCCAGCAGCCAACTAACATGGAGCCCTTTCTATGGCTACACCTTC
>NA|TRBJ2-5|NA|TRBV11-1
CASSFSAGTETQYF
TGTGCCAGCAGCTTCTCGGCGGGAACGGAGACCCAGTACTTC
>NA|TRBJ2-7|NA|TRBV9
CASSVGSGRSSYEQYF
TGTGCCAGCAGCGTAGGTTCGGGTAGGAGCTCCTACGAGCAGTACTTC
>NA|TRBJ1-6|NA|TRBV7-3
CASSLLRNSPLHF
TGTGCCAGCAGCCTACTCAGGAATTCACCCCTCCACTTT
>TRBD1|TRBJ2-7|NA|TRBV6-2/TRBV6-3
CASSAGQETYEQYF
TGTGCCAGCAGTGCGGGACAGGAGACCTACGAGCAGTACTTC
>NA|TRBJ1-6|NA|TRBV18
CASSKIAESNNSPLHF
TGTGCCAGCTCAAAGATAGCAGAGTCCAATAATTCACCCCTCCACTTT
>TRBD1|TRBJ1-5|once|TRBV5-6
CASSPGTENQPQHF
TGTGCCAGCAGCCCCGGGACAGAGAATCAGCCCCAGCATTTT
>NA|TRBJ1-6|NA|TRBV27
CASSPGVGAYNSPLHF
TGTGCCAGCAGCCCCGGGGTGGGCGCCTATAATTCACCCCTCCACTTT
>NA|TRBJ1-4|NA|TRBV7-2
CASSLARVRDEKLFF
TGTGCCAGCAGCTTAGCCAGGGTTCGGGATGAAAAACTGTTTTTT
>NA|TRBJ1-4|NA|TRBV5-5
CASSLNLQDYGRKKLFF
TGTGCCAGCAGCTTGAACCTACAGGATTATGGCCGAAAAAAACTGTTTTTT
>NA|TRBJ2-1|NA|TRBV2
CASLFYNEQFF
TGTGCCAGCCTTTTTTACAATGAGCAGTTCTTC
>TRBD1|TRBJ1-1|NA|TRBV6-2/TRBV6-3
CASSYDRGTEAFF
TGTGCCAGCAGTTACGACAGGGGCACTGAAGCTTTCTTT
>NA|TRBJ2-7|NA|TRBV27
CASGPDRSTYEQYF
TGTGCCAGCGGCCCTGACAGATCCACCTACGAGCAGTACTTC
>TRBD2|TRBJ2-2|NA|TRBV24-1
CATSDVRRGGYSAGELFF
TGTGCCACCAGTGATGTCCGCCGGGGGGGTTATTCGGCCGGGGAGCTGTTTTTT
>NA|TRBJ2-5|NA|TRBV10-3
CAISPGGGFETQYF
TGTGCCATCAGTCCCGGCGGAGGGTTTGAGACCCAGTACTTC
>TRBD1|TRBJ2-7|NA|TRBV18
CASSPFGQVRSYEQYF
TGTGCCAGCTCACCCTTTGGACAGGTGCGTAGCTACGAGCAGTACTTC
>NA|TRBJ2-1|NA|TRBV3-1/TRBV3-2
CASSTRRGGFHNEQFF
TGTGCCAGCTCAACAAGGAGGGGGGGCTTCCACAATGAGCAGTTCTTC
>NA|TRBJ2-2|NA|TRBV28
CASSLNQGRTGELFF
TGTGCCAGCAGTTTGAACCAGGGGCGAACCGGGGAGCTGTTTTTT
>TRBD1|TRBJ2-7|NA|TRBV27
CASSLWGTGGRDYEQYF
TGTGCCAGCAGTTTATGGGGGACAGGGGGCAGAGACTACGAGCAGTACTTC